This is a list of T cell receptor beta chains from one sample in a study of cytomegalovirus exposure and HLA in healthy donors. The method was immunoSEQ multiplex PCR; TCRdb's version includes in-frame clones alone and lacks a portion of them. The table records about 130,000 clones, 83% of them present only once. The material sequenced was PBMCs. The source of these receptors is a woman aged 40 to 49 in good health and CMV-seropositive. CDR3s include the opening cysteine and the closing phenylalanine or tryptophan. The size of a clone is reported for some rows only, either as once, few or many, or as a class for expanded clones.

TRBJ1-1 | TRBV7-9 | NA | CASSLSPVSLNTEAFF
TRBJ2-7 | TRBV19 | NA | CASSTPQTWGAYEQYF
TRBJ1-2 | TRBV28 | NA | CASSSPGVLNYGYTF
TRBJ1-1 | TRBV28 | once | CASSLQVDTEAFF
NA | TRBV6-5 | NA | CASSSGLSSYEQYF
TRBJ2-7 | TRBV6-6 | NA | CASSWDRYYEQYF
TRBJ1-2 | TRBV4-3 | NA | CASSQETATNYGYTF
TRBJ2-3 | TRBV9 | NA | CASSPQVSGSGLLDTQYF
TRBJ1-2 | TRBV16 | NA | CASSQFPGGGYTF
TRBJ1-4 | TRBV27 | NA | CASSPQTGLNEKLFF
TRBJ1-1 | TRBV2 | NA | CASSLMTGYAEAFF
TRBJ2-7 | TRBV18 | NA | CASSPVASGTHSYEQYF
TRBJ2-1 | TRBV6-1 | NA | CASSATGTGANEQFF
TRBJ2-2 | TRBV30 | NA | CAPTMASSSTGELFF
TRBJ1-1 | TRBV25-1 | NA | CASSESDRVAAFF
TRBJ2-7 | TRBV4-2 | NA | CASSQEVLTSGTYEQYF
TRBJ2-7 | TRBV30 | few | CAWSVGRLAGYEQYF
TRBJ2-5 | TRBV6-1 | NA | CASSDSEGGWETQYF
TRBJ1-2 | TRBV7-9 | NA | CASSSGHSGGYTF
TRBJ2-2 | TRBV9 | NA | CASSVEGSGNTGELFF
TRBJ1-1 | TRBV19 | NA | CASSISVNTEAFF
TRBJ1-2 | TRBV28 | NA | CASSLNTGGPRMNTF
TRBJ2-3 | TRBV10-3 | NA | CAIRGQSDRTDTQYF
TRBJ2-7 | TRBV6-5 | NA | CASSYLGTSGPYEQYF
TRBJ2-2 | TRBV5-4 | NA | CASSGTGKNTGELFF
TRBJ1-2 | TRBV30 | NA | CAWVRDREREGYGYTF
TRBJ2-3 | TRBV10-3 | NA | CAIGTVSTDTQYF
TRBJ2-5 | TRBV15 | once | CATSREPPGGQETQYF
TRBJ2-2 | TRBV10-1 | NA | CASSTTAHRGHTTGELFF
TRBJ2-7 | TRBV7-9 | NA | CASSLGGLEQYF
TRBJ2-5 | TRBV9 | once | CASSVGGKETQYF
TRBJ1-4 | TRBV7-9 | NA | CASSPSAATNEKLFF
TRBJ1-5 | TRBV6-5 | NA | CASRRRQLSNQPQHF
TRBJ1-1 | TRBV5-1 | NA | CASRLGQNTEAFF
TRBJ1-2 | TRBV2 | NA | CARQTGLIGGYTF
TRBJ2-2 | TRBV19 | NA | CASTAPEISGRTGELFF
TRBJ2-7 | TRBV5-1 | few | CASSFGGHYEQYF
TRBJ2-7 | TRBV5-3 | NA | CARSLRTGAEDYEQYF
TRBJ2-2 | TRBV9 | NA | CASSVYSESTGELFF
TRBJ2-3 | TRBV18 | few | CASSPWTGKTFTDTQYF
TRBJ1-1 | TRBV6-5 | NA | CASTSDVDTEAFF
TRBJ2-3 | TRBV7-9 | NA | CSSSLSEGTDTQYF
TRBJ2-7 | TRBV7-9 | once | CASTLSGSPFYEQYF
TRBJ2-5 | TRBV5-8 | NA | CASSSHSGRRGETQYF
TRBJ2-3 | TRBV6-1 | NA | CASSEPDRGWTDTQYF
TRBJ2-1 | TRBV6-5 | NA | CASSFSGTSGNEQFF
NA | TRBV25-1 | NA | CASSDSPGGYEQYF
TRBJ2-7 | TRBV5-6 | NA | CASSLGSSYEQYF
TRBJ2-2 | TRBV6-6 | NA | CASSGGNTGELFF
TRBJ2-3 | TRBV7-9 | NA | CASSLRTGGPADTQYF
TRBJ2-1 | TRBV5-6 | once | CASSLGANEQFF